These 20 T cell receptor beta chains originate from one sample sequenced in a study of blood T cell repertoires in COVID-19. Libraries were prepared by immunoSEQ multiplex PCR; TCRdb keeps only in-frame clonotypes and omits some of them. Here the sample spans about 330,000 clones, 86% being singletons. Specimen: peripheral blood. These receptors all come from a woman aged 45-59 years with acute or convalescent COVID-19.

This clone has just one count. The chain recombines TRBV6-5 with TRBJ1-2; 9 positions match TRBD1. The J segment lost 4 bases and the V segment lost 10 bases, leaving 7 bases of the junction unmatched. The CDR3 loop spans 13 amino acids. Germline V gene data show CDR1 as MNHEY and CDR2 as SVGAGI. The CDR3 bases are TGTGCCATCCGGGACAGGGCTGGCTATGGCTACACCTTC. Amino acid sequence: CAIRDRAGYGYTF.

The J gene is TRBJ2-2, the V gene TRBV19; no definite D call. CDR1 LNHDA and CDR2 SQIVND come from the germline V gene (reference sequence). This CDR3 has 14 amino acids. Trimming removed 5 bases from V and 1 base from J, with 8 bases in between. In nucleotides, the CDR3 is TGTGCCAGTAGTCGAGACTTGAACACCGGGGAGCTGTTTTTT. This codes for CASSRDLNTGELFF.

This sequence joins TRBV28 and TRBJ1-2; 9 nucleotides line up with TRBD1. There are 16 residues in the CDR3. Per germline, CDR1 MDHEN and CDR2 SYDVKM. V shed 7 bases and J 8 bases; nucleotides not matched to a gene: 17. The CDR3 DNA sequence: TGTGCCAGCAATTTCGGACAGGGGTTCGGAAGTTTGGGCTACACCTTC. Its translation: CASNFGQGFGSLGYTF.

The chain couples TRBV10-1 to TRBJ1-6; TRBD1 agrees at 9 bases. Germline values: CDR1 WNHNN, CDR2 SYGVQD (reference sequence). The J segment lost 8 bases and the V segment lost 2 bases, leaving 13 bases of the junction unmatched. The CDR3 consists of 18 residues. CDR3 sequence (DNA): TGCGCCAGCAGTGAGCCATCGCATGGGACAGGGTTAGATTCACCCCTCCACTTT. It translates to CASSEPSHGTGLDSPLHF.

The gene calls are TRBV11-3 and TRBJ2-7, with 11 bases fitting TRBD2. Germline CDR1 is SGHNT and CDR2 is YENEEA. The CDR3 contains 16 residues. V shed 0 bases, J shed 2 bases, and the junction held 3 bases outside the gene matches. The CDR3 loop reads CASSLDGTSGTYEQYF. The CDR3 DNA follows: TGTGCCAGCAGCTTAGACGGGACTAGCGGTACCTACGAGCAGTACTTC. Filled out from reference TRBV11-3 and TRBJ2-7, the complete variable domain reads EAGVVQSPRYKIIEKKQPVAFWCNPISGHNTLYWYLQNLGQGPELLIRYENEEAVDDSQLPKDRFSAERLKGVDSTLKIQPAELGDSAVYLCASSLDGTSGTYEQYFGPGTRLTVT.

The chain joins TRBV19 to TRBJ1-1, with TRBD1 matching 10 bases. Germline trimming cut 1 base from V and 4 bases from J; bases unmatched to any gene: 3. The CDR3 runs to 15 residues. The germline CDR1 and CDR2 sequences are LNHDA and SQIVND (reference sequence). CDR3: CASSIVGQGGTEAFF. CDR3 coding DNA: TGTGCCAGTAGTATAGTCGGACAGGGGGGCACTGAAGCTTTCTTT.

The J gene is TRBJ2-1, the V gene TRBV7-9; 14 bases line up with TRBD2. The V gene's germline CDR1 is SEHNR and CDR2 FQNEAQ (reference sequence). CDR3 length: 16 residues. The V and J ends lost 5 bases and 4 bases, in that order; junction bases with no gene match: 4. The CDR3: CASSLGLAGGYNEQFF. The CDR3 DNA reads TGTGCCAGCAGCCTAGGACTAGCGGGAGGTTACAATGAGCAGTTCTTC.

J is TRBJ2-7 and V is TRBV28; the match to TRBD1 covers 10 bases. Trimming cost V 6 bases and J 0 bases; bases outside gene matches: 8. CDR1 MDHEN and CDR2 SYDVKM come from the germline V gene. The CDR3 sequence is 16 residues long. The CDR3 loop reads CASRRDRGPSSYEQYF. The CDR3 coding sequence is TGTGCCAGCAGGAGGGACAGGGGTCCGAGCTCCTACGAGCAGTACTTC.

This clone was counted a few times. The gene calls are TRBV19 and TRBJ2-7, with 9 positions matching TRBD1. Per the germline V gene, CDR1 is LNHDA and CDR2 is SQIVND (reference sequence). This CDR3 has 14 amino acids. After removal of 8 bases from V and 3 bases from J, the junction contained 8 bases not matched to a gene. As DNA, the CDR3 is TGTGCCAGTTCAGACAGGGGGACTCTCTACGAGCAGTACTTC. Its protein is CASSDRGTLYEQYF. The complete variable domain, with remaining parts taken from reference TRBV19 and TRBJ2-7, reads DGGITQSPKYLFRKEGQNVTLSCEQNLNHDAMYWYRQDPGQGLRLIYYSQIVNDFQKGDIAEGYSVSREKKESFPLTVTSAQKNPTAFYLCASSDRGTLYEQYFGPGTRLTVT.

This clone is a singleton in its sample. This chain joins TRBV3-1 (or the pseudogene TRBV3-2) and TRBJ1-2; maybe TRBD1 (5 bases). Germline V gene lookup returns CDR1 LGHDT and CDR2 YNNKEL (reference sequence). V gave up 4 bases and J gave up 2 bases, with 11 bases separating them. The length of the CDR3 is 14 residues. Written as DNA, the CDR3 is TGTGCCAGCAGCCCGACAGTTTCCAACTATGGCTACACCTTC. Protein: CASSPTVSNYGYTF.

This chain uses TRBV20-1 with TRBJ2-1; TRBD2 is a possible D gene (5 bases). V was shortened by 3 bases and J by 0 bases, with 15 bases between the two germline ends. The CDR3 sequence is 16 residues long. The germline gives CDR1 DFQATT, CDR2 SNEGSKA (reference sequence). The DNA for the CDR3 is TGCAGTGCTAGTGGCCTTGGCGGACTCTCCTACAATGAGCAGTTCTTC. Residues: CSASGLGGLSYNEQFF.

The V and J genes are TRBV9 and TRBJ1-2, with D hard to call. The CDR3 contains 13 residues. Trimming stripped 4 bases from V and 5 bases from J, with 12 bases between. CDR1 is SGDLS and CDR2 is YYNGEE in the germline V gene. The DNA of the CDR3 is TGTGCCAGCAGCCCTACACGGACTTATGGCTACACCTTC. Its protein product is CASSPTRTYGYTF. The whole variable domain, remainder taken from reference TRBV9 and TRBJ1-2, is DSGVTQTPKHLITATGQRVTLRCSPRSGDLSVYWYQQSLDQGLQFLIQYYNGEERAKGNILERFSAQQFPDLHSELNLSSLELGDSALYFCASSPTRTYGYTFGSGTRLTVV.

V usage is TRBV7-3 and J usage is TRBJ2-3; D remains ambiguous. This CDR3 is 13 amino acids long. Germline CDR1 SGHTA, CDR2 FQGTGA. V lost 0 bases and J lost 4, with 5 bases in between. The CDR3 loop is CASSLTQPDTQYF. In DNA form, the CDR3 reads TGTGCCAGCAGCTTAACACAGCCAGATACGCAGTATTTT.

This clone has a single count. The gene calls are TRBV18 and TRBJ2-3; TRBD1 matches at 8 bases. J lost 3 bases, V lost 10 bases, and 9 bases had no gene match. This CDR3 spans 14 amino acids. Per germline, CDR1 KGHSH and CDR2 LQKENI. CDR3 sequence: CATTLRQGTDTQYF. Written as DNA, the CDR3 is TGTGCCACCACACTAAGACAGGGGACAGATACGCAGTATTTT.

J is TRBJ1-5 and V is TRBV19; no clear D gene. The CDR3 has 16 residues. The V end was cut by 8 bases, the J end by 1 base, with 18 bases between. CDR1 and CDR2 (germline): LNHDA, SQIVND (reference sequence). CDR3 nucleotides: TGTGCCAGTGGCCCTCCGTTTGGACTAAGCAATCAGCCCCAGCATTTT. This encodes CASGPPFGLSNQPQHF.

The V and J genes are TRBV18 and TRBJ2-2; D perhaps matches TRBD1 (5 bases). This CDR3 spans 15 amino acids. Germline V gene data show CDR1 as KGHSH and CDR2 as LQKENI. V lost 6 bases, J lost 1 base, and 12 bases lay in between. CDR3 nucleotide sequence: TGTGCCAGCTCCGCAGGGTTGGGGAACACCGGGGAGCTGTTTTTT. It is translated as CASSAGLGNTGELFF.

V is TRBV5-1 and J is TRBJ1-3; TRBD1 is a possible D gene (6 bases). V was pared by 1 base and J by 2 bases, with 10 bases between. CDR3 length equals 15 residues. Germline V lookup: CDR1 SGHRS, CDR2 YFSETQ. The CDR3 DNA is TGCGCCAGCAGCTTGACAGGGTCAACTGGAAACACCATATATTTT. It is translated as CASSLTGSTGNTIYF.

The V and J genes are TRBV5-8 and TRBJ1-6; D gene uncertain. The CDR3 sequence is 15 residues long. V gave up 2 bases and J gave up 6 bases, with 12 bases separating them. Germline lookup yields CDR1 SGHTS and CDR2 YDEGEE. The CDR3 nucleotides are TGTGCCAGCAGCTTCACGCGAGGGAGTAATTCACCCCTCCACTTT. Residues: CASSFTRGSNSPLHF.

The CDR3 nucleotides read TGCGCCAGCAGCCAAGATTTAACGACTAGCGGGATTGTTGTGCAGTACTTC. Its protein product is CASSQDLTTSGIVVQYF. The chain is built from TRBV4-3 and TRBJ2-7, with TRBD2 matching over 11 bases. Germline V gene sequence: CDR1 LGHNA, CDR2 YSLEER. The junction had 13 bases not matched to a gene; V was cut back by 0 bases and J by 9 bases. CDR3 length: 17 amino acids.

The chain employs TRBV4-2 and TRBJ2-1; 8 bases are shared with TRBD2. The CDR3 length is 16 residues. J was trimmed by 8 bases and V by 1 base; bases with no gene match: 10. Germline CDR1 reads LGHNA; CDR2 reads YNFKEQ. Here the CDR3 DNA reads TGTGCCAGCAGCCAAGCGGGGGGGGGAATTCTCGATGAGCAGTTCTTC. Amino acid sequence: CASSQAGGGILDEQFF.